Presented here are 16 T cell receptor beta chains from one specimen sequenced in a study of blood T cell repertoires in COVID-19. Profiled with immunoSEQ multiplex PCR; TCRdb holds only in-frame clones, not every one. The sample lists some 210,000 clones, around nine tenths seen once, with 0.7% to 0.85% in the top ten. Sequencing used peripheral blood. Every receptor here comes from a man in his sixties with COVID-19, enrolled during active disease.

This chain connects TRBV9 to TRBJ2-1; 7 positions agree with TRBD2. The CDR3 is 15 amino acids. The junction had 1 base not matched to a gene; V was cut back by 1 base and J by 0 bases. Germline assignment: CDR1 SGDLS and CDR2 YYNGEE. CDR3 nucleotides: TGTGCCAGCAGCGTAATAGCGGGCTCCTACAATGAGCAGTTCTTC. Its protein is CASSVIAGSYNEQFF.

The chain joins TRBV18 to TRBJ1-2; D call uncertain. Germline CDR1 KGHSH, CDR2 LQKENI. Trimming took 3 bases from V and 6 from J, leaving 11 bases between them. The CDR3 totals 13 residues. The CDR3 loop reads CASSPTEGNGYTF. CDR3 nucleotide sequence: TGTGCCAGCTCACCGACGGAGGGTAATGGCTACACCTTC.

The J gene is TRBJ2-5, the V gene TRBV29-1; tentative D call: TRBD2 (6 bases). This CDR3 is built from 15 residues. In germline, CDR1 is SQVTM, CDR2 ANQGSEA. The V end lost 0 bases, the J end lost 3 bases, and 14 bases lay between the germline ends. The CDR3 loop reads CSVEEGSEGKETQYF. CDR3 in DNA: TGCAGCGTTGAAGAAGGATCGGAGGGAAAAGAGACCCAGTACTTC.

The rearrangement joins TRBV29-1 to TRBJ2-7, with 8 bases aligning to TRBD2. Germline V gene sequence: CDR1 SQVTM, CDR2 ANQGSEA. This CDR3 is built from 13 residues. The trim removed 6 bases at V and 2 bases at J, leaving 6 bases unmatched. CDR3 loop: CSVGLADTYEQYF. Here the CDR3 DNA reads TGCAGCGTAGGACTAGCTGACACCTACGAGCAGTACTTC.

The V and J genes are TRBV18 and TRBJ2-2; 10 bases map to TRBD1. In germline, CDR1 is KGHSH, CDR2 LQKENI. V lost 2 bases and J lost 4; bases outside the gene matches: 7. The CDR3 totals 17 residues. The CDR3 nucleotides are TGTGCCAGCTCACCAGATCTGACAGGGGGCGTCACCGGGGAGCTGTTTTTT. Encoded protein: CASSPDLTGGVTGELFF.

J is TRBJ2-1 and V is TRBV4-2, with TRBD2 matching 8 bases. This CDR3 region has 15 residues. Trimming at V came to 4 bases and at J to 0 bases, leaving 2 bases not matched to a gene. Looked up from germline, CDR1 is LGHNA and CDR2 is YNFKEQ. CDR3 region: CASSRSGSSYNEQFF. CDR3 nucleotide sequence: TGTGCCAGCAGCCGGAGCGGGAGCTCCTACAATGAGCAGTTCTTC.

The chain carries TRBV19 and TRBJ1-1; D unresolved. This CDR3 contains 13 residues. Germline CDR1 and CDR2: LNHDA and SQIVND (reference sequence). The V end lost 5 bases, the J end lost 5 bases, and 12 bases lay between the germline ends. The CDR3 DNA follows: TGTGCCAGTAGTCCCCCATTGCGGACTGAAGCTTTCTTT. It yields the protein CASSPPLRTEAFF.

V is TRBV5-4 and J is TRBJ1-3, with D unclear. V dropped 3 bases and J dropped 4 bases, with 5 bases sitting between them. Germline CDR1 and CDR2: SGHNT and YYREEE (reference sequence). The CDR3 contains 12 residues. The CDR3 DNA reads TGTGCCAGCAGCTATGTAGGAAACACCATATATTTT. Translation gives CASSYVGNTIYF.

The chain employs TRBV2 and TRBJ1-1; D gene unclear. There are 14 residues in the CDR3. The germline V gene has CDR1 SNHLY and CDR2 FYNNEI. The ends were cut back, 6 bases at V and 0 bases at J, with 11 bases in the middle. CDR3 DNA: TGTGCCAGCAGCGTTGACAAATTGAACACTGAAGCTTTCTTT. It yields the protein CASSVDKLNTEAFF.

The V and J genes are TRBV28 and TRBJ2-4; D perhaps matches TRBD1 (5 bases). The germline CDR1 and CDR2 sequences are MDHEN and SYDVKM. The V end was cut by 10 bases, the J end by 12 bases, with 25 bases between. The CDR3 has 14 amino acids. For the CDR3, the DNA is TGTGCCACCACCCCGCCGCTTCTGACGGACACTCAGTACTTC. Translation: CATTPPLLTDTQYF.

The rearrangement uses TRBV15 and TRBJ2-7, with D perhaps matching TRBD1 (5 bases). The CDR3 has 15 amino acids. Germline CDR1 reads LNHNV; CDR2 reads YYDKDF (reference sequence). V was shortened by 0 bases and J by 2 bases, with 11 bases between the two germline ends. The CDR3 protein is CATSRDGAVTYEQYF. The CDR3 DNA sequence: TGTGCCACCAGCAGAGATGGGGCAGTAACCTACGAGCAGTACTTC.

The V and J genes are TRBV11-2 and TRBJ2-7; TRBD1 matches 9 bases. The V gene end was trimmed by 5 bases and the J gene end by 2 bases; junction bases not matched to a gene: 4. The CDR3 length is 14 residues. Germline V lookup: CDR1 SGHAT, CDR2 FQNNGV. The CDR3 nucleotides are TGTGCCAGCAGCGTCCGGGACAGGGCCTACGAGCAGTACTTC. This translates into CASSVRDRAYEQYF.

The chain is built from TRBV14 and TRBJ2-1, with 12 bases that match TRBD2. The junction had 4 bases not matched to a gene; V was cut back by 3 bases and J by 4 bases. CDR3 length: 16 residues. In germline, CDR1 is SGHDN, CDR2 FVKESK. The CDR3 DNA follows: TGTGCCAGCAGCCACCGACTAGCGGGGGCATACAATGAGCAGTTCTTC. Translating gives CASSHRLAGAYNEQFF.

The rearrangement joins TRBV30 to TRBJ2-2; tentative D call: TRBD2 (6 bases). This CDR3 has 14 residues. V was pared by 7 bases and J by 2 bases, with 14 bases between. Germline values: CDR1 GTSNPN, CDR2 SVGIG (reference sequence). This CDR3 is CALPWRGNTGELFF. The DNA for the CDR3 is TGTGCCTTGCCGTGGCGGGGAAACACCGGGGAGCTGTTTTTT.

The gene calls are TRBV28 and TRBJ1-6; no definite D call. The CDR3 length is 14 residues. Germline V gene sequence: CDR1 MDHEN, CDR2 SYDVKM. The V gene lost 1 base and the J gene lost 5 bases, with 6 bases spanning the gap. The CDR3 here is CASSLSQNNSPLHF. The CDR3 nucleotides are TGTGCCAGCAGTTTATCACAGAATAATTCACCCCTCCACTTT.

J is TRBJ1-6 and V is TRBV6-2 or TRBV6-3; D is undetermined. CDR1 is MNHEY, CDR2 SVGEGT, per germline. With 4 bases removed from V and 7 bases from J, the gap between germline ends came to 5 bases. There are 12 residues in the CDR3. CDR3 in DNA: TGTGCCAGCAGTTCCTTGAATTCACCCCTCCACTTT. Protein: CASSSLNSPLHF.